This record covers a single TCR beta chain. Antigen unknown. Specified treatment: roughly 18 received Ad26.COV2.S at low or high dose, single or two shots; 5 received placebo; per-sample allocation not given. The study sampled participants on day 63 after the first vaccine or placebo injection. A Boston adult aged 18-55 years was the donor. Sequenced by immunoSEQ multiplex PCR; TCRdb stores in-frame clones only, minus some. The sample holds fewer than 400,000 clones, approximately 80% seen once. Germline assignment: CDR1 SGHRS and CDR2 YFSETQ. V was pared by 6 bases and J by 4 bases, with 8 bases between. This CDR3 has 11 amino acids. The sample belongs to a study of Ad26.COV2.S vaccination and SARS-CoV-2 variants. Looking at the study overall: Intramuscular Ad26.COV2.S doses were given once or twice, 56 days apart.

Study findings and constraints: Placebo recipients trailed vaccine recipients in spike-specific TCR breadth.

The receptor was derived from a person between 18 and 59 years old who received the Ad26.COV2.S COVID-19 vaccine or a placebo. The material sequenced was peripheral blood, taken in a trial of Ad26.COV2.S vaccine versus placebo. The rearrangement links TRBV5-1 to TRBJ2-7; D gene uncertain. The CDR3 loop reads CASKGEYEQYF. In nucleotides, the CDR3 is TGCGCCAGCAAAGGAGAATACGAGCAGTACTTC.